This entry lists 15 T cell receptor beta chains sequenced from one sample in a study of T cells in localized non-small cell lung cancer. The repertoire was sequenced with immunoSEQ multiplex PCR; TCRdb's copy has only in-frame clones and lacks some. In the table there are around 92,000 clones, about nine tenths of which are singletons. This material consisted of PBMCs, taken before any cancer treatment. Receptors were obtained from a woman aged 35-75 years with stage II squamous cell lung carcinoma.

This chain uses TRBV5-1 with TRBJ2-7; 12 nucleotides agree with TRBD1. The ends lost 3 bases at V and 4 bases at J; junction bases unmatched: 2. The CDR3 extends over 14 amino acids. From germline, CDR1 is SGHRS and CDR2 YFSETQ. This chain's CDR3 is CASSWGQGAYEQYF. Written as DNA, the CDR3 is TGCGCCAGCAGCTGGGGACAGGGGGCGTACGAGCAGTACTTC.

This clone was seen more than once but under ten times. The CDR3 here is CASSSPPGIARADTQYF. Here the CDR3 DNA reads TGTGCCAGCAGTTCCCCCCCAGGTATCGCTAGGGCAGATACGCAGTATTTT. The V call is TRBV28, the J call TRBJ2-3; D call uncertain. Trimming removed 4 bases at V and 4 bases at J, with 21 bases between. The germline V gene has CDR1 MDHEN and CDR2 SYDVKM. This CDR3 spans 17 amino acids.

The rearrangement uses TRBV10-3 and TRBJ1-2; 11 bases agree with TRBD1. Germline V gene data show CDR1 as ENHRY and CDR2 as SYGVKD. J was trimmed by 3 bases and V by 0 bases; bases with no gene match: 6. The CDR3 runs to 17 residues. The CDR3 loop is CAISESGQGVSDYGYTF. The CDR3 bases are TGTGCCATCAGTGAGTCGGGACAGGGGGTTTCCGACTATGGCTACACCTTC.

This chain connects TRBV6-5 to TRBJ1-5, with D tentatively TRBD1 (5 bases). CDR1 and CDR2 from the germline V gene are MNHEY and SVGAGI. This CDR3 region has 15 residues. Trimming shortened V by 10 bases and J by 5 bases, and 21 bases separated the two germline ends. CDR3 loop: CATHLGTGDYQPQHF. The DNA for the CDR3 is TGTGCCACCCACCTAGGTACAGGAGATTATCAGCCCCAGCATTTT.

The genes are TRBV6-1 and TRBJ1-2; D possibly corresponds to TRBD1 (5 bases). There are 14 residues in the CDR3. CDR1 and CDR2 (germline): MNHNS, SASEGT. Trimming pared 0 bases from V and 3 bases from J, leaving 8 bases between. The CDR3 here is CASSEAGGDYGYTF. The CDR3, as DNA: TGTGCCAGCAGTGAAGCCGGGGGGGACTATGGCTACACCTTC.

V is TRBV6-5 and J is TRBJ1-6, with a tentative D call TRBD1 (6 bases). V gave up 9 bases and J gave up 3 bases, with 9 bases separating them. The CDR3 totals 13 residues. Germline CDR1 is MNHEY and CDR2 is SVGAGI. This chain's CDR3 is CASRDNYNSPLHF. The CDR3 coding sequence is TGTGCCAGTAGGGACAACTATAATTCACCCCTCCACTTT.

Comments on this clone: One end of the junction does not line up with germline, which may come from a read error. This chain joins TRBV7-7 and TRBJ2-2, with D unclear. The germline gives CDR1 SSHAT, CDR2 FNYEAQ (reference sequence). The length of the CDR3 is 13 residues. CDR3: CASMAGNTGELFF. CDR3 sequence (DNA): TGTGCTAGCATGGCAGGGAACACCGGGGAGCTGTTTTTT.

This clone was detected only a few times. The chain employs TRBV29-1 and TRBJ2-2; 12 bases line up with TRBD1. From germline, CDR1 is SQVTM and CDR2 ANQGSEA. Trimming cost V 8 bases and J 8 bases; bases outside gene matches: 9. CDR3 length: 14 residues. DNA for the CDR3: TGCAGCTCGAGGGGACAGGGGGCAACTGGGGAGCTGTTTTTT. It yields the protein CSSRGQGATGELFF.

The chain carries TRBV6-1 and TRBJ1-1; no clear D. Germline-derived CDR1 and CDR2 are MNHNS and SASEGT. V was pared by 1 base and J by 10 bases, with 13 bases between. The CDR3 is 13 residues long. The CDR3 sequence is CASSEVSTRGAFF. CDR3 nucleotide sequence: TGTGCCAGCAGTGAAGTTTCCACTCGGGGAGCTTTCTTT.

This clone was counted a single time. V gene TRBV30 combines with J gene TRBJ2-7; 8 nucleotides match TRBD1. The V segment lost 1 base and the J segment 3 bases; nucleotides outside the gene matches: 11. In germline, CDR1 is GTSNPN, CDR2 SVGIG (reference sequence). The CDR3 totals 16 residues. CDR3 in DNA: TGTGCCTGGAGTGGACAGGGGTTGATTCCGGTCTACGAGCAGTACTTC. It specifies CAWSGQGLIPVYEQYF.

The rearrangement links TRBV30 to TRBJ2-1, with 10 bases lining up with TRBD1. V was clipped by 5 bases and J by 9 bases; unmatched bases: 10. The CDR3 contains 14 residues. CDR1 and CDR2 (germline): GTSNPN, SVGIG (reference sequence). The DNA for the CDR3 is TGTGCCTGGGGGGGACAGGGGTTTGGGGCTGAGCAGTTCTTC. Protein sequence: CAWGGQGFGAEQFF.

The chain employs TRBV6-5 and TRBJ2-7, with 11 bases that match TRBD2. Germline V CDR1 and CDR2: MNHEY, SVGAGI. The CDR3 totals 14 residues. Unmatched junction bases numbered 4, after V lost 6 bases and J lost 3 bases. The CDR3 region is CASRFSGRVYEQYF. CDR3 DNA sequence: TGTGCCAGCAGGTTTAGCGGGAGGGTCTACGAGCAGTACTTC.

The chain employs TRBV10-3 and TRBJ1-3; TRBD1 is a possible D gene (6 bases). V lost 3 bases, J lost 0 bases, and 15 bases lay in between. The CDR3 totals 17 residues. The germline gives CDR1 ENHRY, CDR2 SYGVKD. CDR3 sequence: CAISDGGRSLSGNTIYF. Here the CDR3 DNA reads TGTGCCATCAGTGATGGGGGCAGATCACTCTCTGGAAACACCATATATTTT.

The V and J genes are TRBV15 and TRBJ1-5, with TRBD1 as a possible D gene (5 bases). This CDR3 comprises 15 residues. Germline loops: CDR1 LNHNV, CDR2 YYDKDF (reference sequence). V was trimmed by 0 bases and J by 1 base, leaving 7 bases between them. The CDR3 bases are TGTGCCACCAGCAGAGAGGGGGGGAGCAATCAGCCCCAGCATTTT. Encoded protein: CATSREGGSNQPQHF.

The gene calls are TRBV19 and TRBJ1-1; 9 bases agree with TRBD1. Germline CDR1 and CDR2: LNHDA and SQIVND (reference sequence). Germline trimming cut 5 bases from V and 0 bases from J; bases unmatched to any gene: 10. This CDR3 has 17 amino acids. DNA of the CDR3: TGTGCCAGTAGTTCCCTCCGGGACAGGGCTCTGAACACTGAAGCTTTCTTT. The encoded protein is CASSSLRDRALNTEAFF.